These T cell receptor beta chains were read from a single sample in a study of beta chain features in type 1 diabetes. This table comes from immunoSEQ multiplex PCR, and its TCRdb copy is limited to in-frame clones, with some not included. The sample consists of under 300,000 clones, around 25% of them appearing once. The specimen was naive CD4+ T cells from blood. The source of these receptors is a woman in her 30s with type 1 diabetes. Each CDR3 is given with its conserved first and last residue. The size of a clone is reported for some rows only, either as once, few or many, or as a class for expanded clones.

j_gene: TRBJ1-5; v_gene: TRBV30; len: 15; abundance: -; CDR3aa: CAWSPTGQGAQPQHF
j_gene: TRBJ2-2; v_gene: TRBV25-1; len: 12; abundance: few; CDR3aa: CASSEEIGELFF
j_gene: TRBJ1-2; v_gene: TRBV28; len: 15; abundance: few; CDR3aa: CASSPQPTGPYGYTF
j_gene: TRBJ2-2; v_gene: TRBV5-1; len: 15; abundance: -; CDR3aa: CASSRGQGNTGELFF
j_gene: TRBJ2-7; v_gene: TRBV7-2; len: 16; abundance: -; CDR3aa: CASSGGTSGLTYEQYF
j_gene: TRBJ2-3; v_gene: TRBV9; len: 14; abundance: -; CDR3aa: CASSVDSGRNPQYF
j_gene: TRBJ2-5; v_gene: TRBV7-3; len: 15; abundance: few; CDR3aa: CASSGGLAGEETQYF
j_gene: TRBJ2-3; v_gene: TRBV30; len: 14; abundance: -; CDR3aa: CAWGGVVGKDTQYF
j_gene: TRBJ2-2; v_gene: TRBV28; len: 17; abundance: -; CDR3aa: CASSLIGTSGNIGELFF
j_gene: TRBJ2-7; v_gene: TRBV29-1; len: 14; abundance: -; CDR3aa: CSVEERRGTYEQYF
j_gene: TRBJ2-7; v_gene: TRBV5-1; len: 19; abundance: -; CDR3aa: CASSPITGLAGVGGYEQYF
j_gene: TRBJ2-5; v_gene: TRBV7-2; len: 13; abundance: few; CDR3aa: CASSPAGQETQYF
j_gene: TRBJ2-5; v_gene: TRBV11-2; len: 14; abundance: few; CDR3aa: CASSLGRVQETQYF
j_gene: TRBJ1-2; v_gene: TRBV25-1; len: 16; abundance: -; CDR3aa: CASSELEGARNYGYTF
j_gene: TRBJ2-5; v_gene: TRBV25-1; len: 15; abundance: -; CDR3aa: CASSERLAGGETQYF
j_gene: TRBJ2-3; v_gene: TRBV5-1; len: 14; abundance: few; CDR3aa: CASSRTGSTDTQYF
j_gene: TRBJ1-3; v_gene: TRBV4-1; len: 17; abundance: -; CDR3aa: CASSQVTGDGSGNTIYF
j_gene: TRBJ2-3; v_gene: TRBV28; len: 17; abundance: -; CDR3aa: CASSSPEIAGILDTQYF
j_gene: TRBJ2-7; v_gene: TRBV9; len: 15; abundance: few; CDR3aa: CASSVDSGNTYEQYF
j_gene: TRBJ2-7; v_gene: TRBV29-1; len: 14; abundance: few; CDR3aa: CSVGGREFNYEQYF
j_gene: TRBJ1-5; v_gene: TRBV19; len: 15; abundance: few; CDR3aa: CASSIDGGGTSPQHF
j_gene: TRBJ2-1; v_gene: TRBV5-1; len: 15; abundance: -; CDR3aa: CASSLRLASNNEQFF
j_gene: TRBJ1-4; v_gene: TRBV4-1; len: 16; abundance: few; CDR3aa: CASSKRDGGEGEKLFF
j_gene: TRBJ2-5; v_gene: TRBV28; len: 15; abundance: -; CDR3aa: CASSLRRVYPETQYF
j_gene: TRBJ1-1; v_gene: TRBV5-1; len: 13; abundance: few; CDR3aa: CASSQGQNTEAFF
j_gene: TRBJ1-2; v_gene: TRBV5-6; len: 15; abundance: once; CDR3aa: CASSLWSSEDYGYTF
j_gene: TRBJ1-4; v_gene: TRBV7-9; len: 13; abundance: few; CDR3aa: CASSPDRDEKLFF
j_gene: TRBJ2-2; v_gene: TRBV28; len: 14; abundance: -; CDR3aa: CASGPPQNTGELFF
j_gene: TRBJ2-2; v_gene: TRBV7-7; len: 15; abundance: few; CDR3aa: CASSSLATNTGELFF
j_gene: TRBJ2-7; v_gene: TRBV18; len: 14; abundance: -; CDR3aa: CASSPPGLAHEQYF
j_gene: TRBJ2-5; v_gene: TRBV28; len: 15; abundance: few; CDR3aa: CASSSASTGRETQYF
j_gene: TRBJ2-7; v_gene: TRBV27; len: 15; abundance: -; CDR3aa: CASSSSPLAEDEQYF
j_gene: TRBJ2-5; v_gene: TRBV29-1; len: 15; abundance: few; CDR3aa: CSAGTSGIWGETQYF
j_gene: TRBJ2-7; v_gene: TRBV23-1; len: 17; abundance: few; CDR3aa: CASSLIPDRVVHYEQYF
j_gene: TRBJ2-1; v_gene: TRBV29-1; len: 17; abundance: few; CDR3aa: CSVEETRLAGVNNEQFF
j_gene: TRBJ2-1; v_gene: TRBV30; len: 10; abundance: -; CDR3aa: CALEYVQEFF
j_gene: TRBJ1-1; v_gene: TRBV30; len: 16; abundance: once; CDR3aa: CAWSVKGQELNTEAFF
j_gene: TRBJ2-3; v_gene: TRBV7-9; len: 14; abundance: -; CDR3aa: CASDLLAGSDTQYF
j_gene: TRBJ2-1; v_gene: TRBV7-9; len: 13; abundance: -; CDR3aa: CASRPTSWDEQFF
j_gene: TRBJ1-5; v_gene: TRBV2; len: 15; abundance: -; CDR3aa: CASSKGQGRDQPQHF
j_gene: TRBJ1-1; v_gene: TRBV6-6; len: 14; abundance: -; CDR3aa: CASSLDSLNTEAFF
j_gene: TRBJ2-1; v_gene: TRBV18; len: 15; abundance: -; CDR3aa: CASSSGLAGVNEQFF
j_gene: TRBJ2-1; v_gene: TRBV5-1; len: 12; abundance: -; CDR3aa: CASSLTVNEQFF
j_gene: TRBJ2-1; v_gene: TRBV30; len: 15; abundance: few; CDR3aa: CAWNLQGALINEQFF